Listed here are 12 T cell receptor beta chains from one sample, sequenced in a study of regulatory T cells in long-lasting Graves disease. Documented time point: newly diagnosed GD, antithyroid drugs for less than 3 months. The TCR library used RNA extracted from PBMCs. In building TCR beta libraries, iRepertoire HTBI primers were used together with Arm-PCR of CDR3 regions. TCRdb independently ran MiXCR on the multiplex PCR reads; one entry per CDR3 protein. This table has roughly 500,000 distinct CDR3 sequences, 9.5% to 15% appearing once. These sequences were also reported in another study, on T cells in Graves' hyperthyroidism and ophthalmopathy.

The sample in question was peripheral blood mononuclear cells (PBMCs), obtained at new diagnosis, from a patient treated with antithyroid drugs. Source of these receptors: a woman aged 25 to 39 with Graves disease.

This clonotype has at least ten counts. This rearrangement joins TRBV13 to TRBJ2-5; tentative D call: TRBD2 (5 bases). Germline-derived CDR1 and CDR2 are PRHDT and FYEKMQ (reference sequence). The CDR3 has 13 residues. V dropped 1 base and J dropped 5 bases, with 8 bases sitting between them. The CDR3 sequence is CASSLVGEETQYF. As DNA, the CDR3 is TGTGCCAGCAGCTTAGTGGGAGAGGAGACCCAGTACTTC.

This clonotype occurred many times. This chain links TRBV29-1 with TRBJ2-1; perhaps TRBD2 as D (6 bases). Between the trimmed V and J ends, which lost 7 bases and 0 bases, there was a span of 16 bases. The length of the CDR3 is 15 residues. Germline CDR1 reads SQVTM; CDR2 reads ANQGSEA. The DNA for the CDR3 is TGCAGCGCTCCGAGCGGGTCCAGCTCCTACAATGAGCAGTTCTTC. Protein: CSAPSGSSSYNEQFF.

This clonotype came up many times. The V call is TRBV10-3, the J call TRBJ1-5, with unresolved D. The germline V gene encodes CDR1 ENHRY and CDR2 SYGVKD. This CDR3 comprises 14 residues. V gave up 3 bases and J gave up 2 bases, with 8 bases separating them. The chain's CDR3 is CAISELRGNQPQHF. DNA for the CDR3: TGTGCCATCAGTGAATTAAGGGGCAATCAGCCCCAGCATTTT.

This clonotype showed up just a few times. The V call is TRBV6-4, the J call TRBJ2-1; 8 bases map to TRBD2. The CDR3 extends over 15 amino acids. Germline CDR1 and CDR2: MRHNA and SNTAGT. Germline trimming cut 3 bases from V and 6 bases from J; bases unmatched to any gene: 7. CDR3 residues: CASSEAAGGVNEQFF. As DNA, the CDR3 is TGTGCCAGCAGTGAAGCGGCGGGAGGCGTCAATGAGCAGTTCTTC.

In this sample, this clonotype turned up many times. J is TRBJ2-7 and V is TRBV29-1, with 8 bases that match TRBD1. V dropped 6 bases and J dropped 1; count of bases not matched to a gene: 8. The V gene's germline CDR1 is SQVTM and CDR2 ANQGSEA. The CDR3 has 14 amino acids. Here the CDR3 reads CSVSRDRLSYEQYF. CDR3 sequence (DNA): TGCAGCGTCAGCCGGGACAGGCTTTCCTACGAGCAGTACTTC.

This clonotype was detected many times. The rearrangement joins TRBV20-1 to TRBJ2-1, with TRBD2 identical over 11 bases. Germline V CDR1 and CDR2: DFQATT, SNEGSKA (reference sequence). With 1 base clipped from V and 8 bases from J, the junction kept 7 bases outside the gene matches. The CDR3 loop spans 15 amino acids. CDR3 sequence: CSARVASGRLDEQFF. As DNA, the CDR3 is TGCAGTGCTAGAGTGGCTAGCGGGAGGCTCGATGAGCAGTTCTTC.

This clonotype was observed at least ten times. The rearrangement uses TRBV10-3 and TRBJ2-7; D not resolved. The ends were cut back, 0 bases at V and 6 bases at J, with 9 bases in the middle. The V gene's germline CDR1 is ENHRY and CDR2 SYGVKD. This CDR3 is 13 amino acids long. The CDR3 region is CAISESVVFEQYF. For the CDR3, the DNA is TGTGCCATCAGTGAGTCGGTCGTGTTCGAGCAGTACTTC.

This clonotype occurred many times. The chain links TRBV7-2 to TRBJ2-1; the D gene could be TRBD1 or TRBD2 (5 bases each). The V gene lost 6 bases and the J gene lost 4 bases, with 10 bases spanning the gap. Germline lookup yields CDR1 SGHTA and CDR2 FQGNSA. The CDR3 runs to 13 residues. CDR3 loop: CASSFGGYNEQFF. In DNA, the CDR3 is TGTGCCAGCAGTTTTGGGGGATACAATGAGCAGTTCTTC.

The chain couples TRBV2 to TRBJ2-7; 12 nucleotides align to TRBD2. This CDR3 has 16 amino acids. The J segment lost 3 bases and the V segment lost 4 bases, leaving 7 bases of the junction unmatched. Germline V lookup: CDR1 SNHLY, CDR2 FYNNEI. The CDR3 loop is CASSGGTSGPFYEQYF. CDR3 nucleotides: TGTGCCAGCAGTGGCGGGACTAGCGGGCCCTTCTACGAGCAGTACTTC. Variable domain in full (rest from reference TRBV2 and TRBJ2-7): EPEVTQTPSHQVTQMGQEVILRCVPISNHLYFYWYRQILGQKVEFLVSFYNNEISEKSEIFDDQFSVERPDGSNFTLKIRSTKLEDSAMYFCASSGGTSGPFYEQYFGPGTRLTVT.

This clonotype was detected only a few times. This sequence joins TRBV16 and TRBJ1-1; D unresolved. Trimming took 0 bases from V and 6 from J, leaving 5 bases between them. Germline values: CDR1 KGHSY, CDR2 FQNENV. CDR3 length: 12 residues. Written as DNA, the CDR3 is TGTGCCAGCAGCCAATCCGGGGCTGAAGCTTTCTTT. Encoded protein: CASSQSGAEAFF.

This clonotype was counted at least ten times. The chain is built from TRBV9 and TRBJ2-1; 11 bases line up with TRBD2. Germline CDR1 is SGDLS and CDR2 is YYNGEE. The CDR3 is 15 residues long. V shed 2 bases and J 12 bases; nucleotides not matched to a gene: 10. The CDR3 protein is CASSVAPTSGMSQFF. CDR3 DNA sequence: TGTGCCAGCAGCGTGGCCCCGACTAGCGGGATGTCGCAGTTCTTC.

This clonotype was seen at least ten times. This rearrangement joins TRBV20-1 to TRBJ2-1, with a weak D call TRBD2 (6 bases). Trimming removed 0 bases from V and 3 bases from J, with 15 bases in between. The CDR3 length is 16 residues. In germline, CDR1 is DFQATT, CDR2 SNEGSKA (reference sequence). The CDR3 loop reads CSARDIQRVFYNEQFF. The CDR3 DNA reads as TGCAGTGCTAGAGATATCCAGCGGGTTTTCTACAATGAGCAGTTCTTC.